This passage covers 10 T cell receptor beta chains from one sample sequenced in a study of T cells in localized non-small cell lung cancer. The assay was immunoSEQ multiplex PCR, and TCRdb's table has in-frame clones only and misses some. Among roughly 9,600 clones listed, about 90% were seen once. This sample comprised peripheral blood, obtained before any cancer treatment. These TCRs come from a male donor at least 60 years old with stage III squamous cell lung carcinoma.

V gene TRBV11-3 combines with J gene TRBJ1-1; unclear D gene. V lost 0 bases and J 4 bases, leaving 6 bases between the germline ends. The germline CDR1 and CDR2 sequences are SGHNT and YENEEA. This CDR3 contains 13 residues. The CDR3 is CASSLDGITEAFF. The CDR3 bases are TGTGCCAGCAGCTTAGATGGAATCACTGAAGCTTTCTTT.

Only one count was recorded for this clone. The J gene is TRBJ2-1, the V gene TRBV9; 8 bases align to TRBD2. CDR1 SGDLS and CDR2 YYNGEE come from the germline V gene. CDR3 length: 15 residues. Trimming took 4 bases from V and 7 from J; bases not matched to a gene: 10. The CDR3 here is CASSPEWTSLNEQFF. CDR3 in DNA: TGTGCCAGCAGCCCCGAGTGGACTAGCTTAAATGAGCAGTTCTTC.

The chain carries TRBV10-3 and TRBJ2-7, with TRBD1 as a possible D gene (5 bases). Germline-derived CDR1 and CDR2 are ENHRY and SYGVKD. Trimming took 10 bases from V and 2 from J, leaving 12 bases between them. This CDR3 is built from 12 residues. In DNA, the CDR3 is TGTGCCACCTCGACAGCACCCTACGAGCAGTACTTC. This codes for CATSTAPYEQYF.

V gene TRBV4-1 combines with J gene TRBJ1-4; a weak D match, TRBD1 (5 bases). The CDR3 has 17 residues. Germline lookup yields CDR1 MGHRA and CDR2 YSYEKL. The V gene lost 2 bases and the J gene lost 7 bases, with 20 bases spanning the gap. This CDR3 is CASSQLLRWERGEKLFF. CDR3 nucleotides: TGCGCCAGCAGCCAACTGCTGCGTTGGGAAAGGGGTGAAAAACTGTTTTTT.

The chain couples TRBV5-1 to TRBJ2-5; TRBD1 matches 10 bases. V shed 3 bases and J 7 bases; nucleotides not matched to a gene: 9. The CDR3 is 15 residues long. In germline, CDR1 is SGHRS, CDR2 YFSETQ. Here the CDR3 DNA reads TGCGCCAGCAGCTCCCCCGGGACAGGGGACGCGACCCAGTACTTC. Translating it yields CASSSPGTGDATQYF.

The chain uses TRBV28 and TRBJ1-6, with 7 bases aligning to TRBD1. The V gene end was trimmed by 5 bases and the J gene end by 2 bases; junction bases not matched to a gene: 6. The CDR3 is 16 amino acids. The germline V gene encodes CDR1 MDHEN and CDR2 SYDVKM. CDR3 bases: TGTGCCAGCAGTCTACAGACAGGGACCTATAATTCACCCCTCCACTTT. Protein sequence: CASSLQTGTYNSPLHF. Variable domain in full (rest from reference TRBV28 and TRBJ1-6): DVKVTQSSRYLVKRTGEKVFLECVQDMDHENMFWYRQDPGLGLRLIYFSYDVKMKEKGDIPEGYSVSREKKERFSLILESASTNQTSMYLCASSLQTGTYNSPLHFGNGTRLTVT.

The rearrangement joins TRBV19 to TRBJ1-5; D not resolved. Trimming shortened V by 3 bases and J by 5 bases, and 20 bases separated the two germline ends. Germline V gene lookup returns CDR1 LNHDA and CDR2 SQIVND (reference sequence). The CDR3 loop spans 17 amino acids. The CDR3 region is CASSIDGPGGNHQPQHF. CDR3 DNA: TGTGCCAGTAGTATCGATGGACCGGGAGGGAATCATCAGCCCCAGCATTTT.

The chain links TRBV5-5 to TRBJ1-5; D is possibly TRBD1 (6 bases). Germline V lookup: CDR1 SGHKS, CDR2 YYEKEE (reference sequence). Trimming cost V 0 bases and J 7 bases, with 17 bases left between them. The CDR3 covers 16 residues. CDR3 DNA sequence: TGTGCCAGCAGCTTGGAGGGGGGTAGGGCGGACCAGCCCCAGCATTTT. Its protein is CASSLEGGRADQPQHF.

The rearrangement links TRBV6-5 to TRBJ1-4, with TRBD1 identical over 8 bases. The trim removed 6 bases at V and 11 bases at J, leaving 5 bases unmatched. Germline V CDR1 and CDR2: MNHEY, SVGAGI. CDR3 length equals 12 residues. CDR3 bases: TGTGCCAGCAGACATACAGGGGGTAAACTGTTTTTT. Residues: CASRHTGGKLFF.

V usage is TRBV19 and J usage is TRBJ2-3; 12 bases fit TRBD1. CDR1 is LNHDA, CDR2 SQIVND, per germline (reference sequence). The trim removed 9 bases at V and 5 bases at J, leaving 6 bases unmatched. The CDR3 consists of 14 residues. CDR3 nucleotides: TGTGCCAGCCTCGGGACAGGGGGCCAAGATACGCAGTATTTT. Translation gives CASLGTGGQDTQYF.